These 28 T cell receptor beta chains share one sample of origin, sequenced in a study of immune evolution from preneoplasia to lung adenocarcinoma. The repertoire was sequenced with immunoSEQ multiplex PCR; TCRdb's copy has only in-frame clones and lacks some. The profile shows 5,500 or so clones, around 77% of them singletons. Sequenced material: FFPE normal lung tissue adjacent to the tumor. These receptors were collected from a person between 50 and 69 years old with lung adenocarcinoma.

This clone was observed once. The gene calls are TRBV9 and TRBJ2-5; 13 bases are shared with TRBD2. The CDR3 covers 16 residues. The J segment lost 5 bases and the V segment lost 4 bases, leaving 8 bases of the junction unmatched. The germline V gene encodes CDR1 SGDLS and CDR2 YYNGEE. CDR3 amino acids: CASSNGLAGVQETQYF. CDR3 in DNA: TGTGCCAGCAGCAACGGACTAGCGGGAGTCCAGGAGACCCAGTACTTC.

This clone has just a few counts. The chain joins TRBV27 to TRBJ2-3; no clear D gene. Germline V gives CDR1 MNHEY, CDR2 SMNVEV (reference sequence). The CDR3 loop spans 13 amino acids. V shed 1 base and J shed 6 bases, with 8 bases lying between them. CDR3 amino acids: CASSLYGVDTQYF. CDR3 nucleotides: TGTGCCAGCAGTTTATATGGGGTGGATACGCAGTATTTT.

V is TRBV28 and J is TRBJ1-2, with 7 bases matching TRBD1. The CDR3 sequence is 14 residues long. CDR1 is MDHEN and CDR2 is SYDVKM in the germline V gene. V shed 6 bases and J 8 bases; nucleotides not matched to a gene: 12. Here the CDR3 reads CASRIQGQGRGYTF. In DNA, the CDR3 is TGTGCCAGCAGGATACAGGGGCAGGGACGCGGCTACACCTTC.

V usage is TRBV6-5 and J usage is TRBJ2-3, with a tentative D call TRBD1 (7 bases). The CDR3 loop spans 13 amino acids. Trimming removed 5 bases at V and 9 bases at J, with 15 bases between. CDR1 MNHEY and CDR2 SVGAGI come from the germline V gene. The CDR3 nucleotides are TGTGCCAGCAGTGACAGGGTTGCGGGGACGCAGTATTTT. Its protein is CASSDRVAGTQYF.

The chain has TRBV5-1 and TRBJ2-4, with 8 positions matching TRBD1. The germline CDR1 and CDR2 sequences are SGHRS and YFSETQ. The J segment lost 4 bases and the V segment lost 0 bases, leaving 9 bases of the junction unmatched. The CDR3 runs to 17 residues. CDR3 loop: CASSLGNQGAEKNIQYF. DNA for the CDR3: TGCGCCAGCAGCTTGGGTAATCAGGGGGCAGAAAAAAACATTCAGTACTTC.

Written as DNA, the CDR3 is TGCGCCAGCAGCCGAGAAACGACTGCAACTAATGAAAAACTGTTTTTT. Translated: CASSRETTATNEKLFF. The chain joins TRBV4-1 to TRBJ1-4; D is unresolved. The germline CDR1 and CDR2 sequences are MGHRA and YSYEKL. The CDR3 totals 16 residues. V lost 4 bases, J lost 0 bases, and 12 bases lay in between.

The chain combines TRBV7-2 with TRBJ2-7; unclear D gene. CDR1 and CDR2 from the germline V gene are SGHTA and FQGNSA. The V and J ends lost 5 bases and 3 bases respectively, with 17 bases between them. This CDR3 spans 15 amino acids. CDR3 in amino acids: CASSTRSEAYYEQYF. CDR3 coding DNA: TGTGCCAGCAGCACCAGGTCTGAGGCCTACTACGAGCAGTACTTC.

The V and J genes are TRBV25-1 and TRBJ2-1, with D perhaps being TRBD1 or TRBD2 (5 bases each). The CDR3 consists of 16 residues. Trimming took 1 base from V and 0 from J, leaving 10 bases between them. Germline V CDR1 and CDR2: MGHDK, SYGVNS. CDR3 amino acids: CASSESWGSSYNEQFF. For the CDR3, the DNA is TGTGCCAGCAGTGAATCATGGGGGAGCTCCTACAATGAGCAGTTCTTC.

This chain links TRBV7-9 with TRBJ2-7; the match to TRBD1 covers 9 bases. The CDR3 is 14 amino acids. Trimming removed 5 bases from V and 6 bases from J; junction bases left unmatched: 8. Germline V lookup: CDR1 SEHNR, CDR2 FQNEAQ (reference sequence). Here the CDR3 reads CASSHSNRGLEQYF. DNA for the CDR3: TGTGCCAGCAGCCATTCTAACAGGGGGCTCGAGCAGTACTTC.

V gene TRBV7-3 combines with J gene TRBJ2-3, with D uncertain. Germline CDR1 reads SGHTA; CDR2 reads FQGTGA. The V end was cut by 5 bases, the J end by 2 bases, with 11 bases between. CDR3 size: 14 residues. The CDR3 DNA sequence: TGTGCCAGCAGCCCCACCTATTTCACAGATACGCAGTATTTT. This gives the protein CASSPTYFTDTQYF.

The CDR3 reads CASDQTTPTGTQFF. The CDR3, as DNA: TGTGCCAGCGATCAAACTACCCCTACCGGGACCCAGTTCTTC. The V and J genes are TRBV6-5 and TRBJ2-1; D may correspond to TRBD1 or TRBD2 (5 bases each). Trimming pared 8 bases from V and 13 bases from J, leaving 24 bases between. This CDR3 has 14 residues. Germline V lookup: CDR1 MNHEY, CDR2 SVGAGI.

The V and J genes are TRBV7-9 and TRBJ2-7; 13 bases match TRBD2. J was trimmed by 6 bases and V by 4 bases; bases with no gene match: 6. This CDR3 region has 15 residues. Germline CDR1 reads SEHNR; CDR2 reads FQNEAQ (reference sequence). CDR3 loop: CASSSGTSGKVEQYF. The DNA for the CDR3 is TGTGCCAGCAGCTCCGGGACTAGCGGGAAAGTCGAGCAGTACTTC.

This CDR3 reads CASSQDDQVPGNEQFF. In DNA form, the CDR3 reads TGCGCCAGCAGCCAAGACGACCAGGTACCAGGGAATGAGCAGTTCTTC. V and J are TRBV4-1 and TRBJ2-1; weak D call: TRBD1 (5 bases). CDR1 is MGHRA, CDR2 YSYEKL, per germline. The V end lost 0 bases, the J end lost 7 bases, and 16 bases lay between the germline ends. This CDR3 is built from 16 residues.

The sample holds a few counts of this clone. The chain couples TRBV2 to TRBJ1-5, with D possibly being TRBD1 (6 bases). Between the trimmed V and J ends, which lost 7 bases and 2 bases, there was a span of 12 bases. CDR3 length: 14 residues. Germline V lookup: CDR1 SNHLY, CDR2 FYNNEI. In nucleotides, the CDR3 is TGTGCCAGCACGGGGGCGACGGGCAATCAGCCCCAGCATTTT. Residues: CASTGATGNQPQHF.

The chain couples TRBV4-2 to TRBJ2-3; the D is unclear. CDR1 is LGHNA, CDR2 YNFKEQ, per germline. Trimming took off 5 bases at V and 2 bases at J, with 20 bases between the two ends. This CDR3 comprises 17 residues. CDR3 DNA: TGTGCCAGCAGCTCCGGCGGTTTGGCAGACCTCACAGATACGCAGTATTTT. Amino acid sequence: CASSSGGLADLTDTQYF.

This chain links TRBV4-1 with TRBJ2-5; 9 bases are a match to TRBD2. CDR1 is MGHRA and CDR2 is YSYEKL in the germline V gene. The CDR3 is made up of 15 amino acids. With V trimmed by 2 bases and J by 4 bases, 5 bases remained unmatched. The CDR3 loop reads CASSQPGLALETQYF. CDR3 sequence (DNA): TGCGCCAGCAGCCAACCGGGACTAGCTTTAGAGACCCAGTACTTC.

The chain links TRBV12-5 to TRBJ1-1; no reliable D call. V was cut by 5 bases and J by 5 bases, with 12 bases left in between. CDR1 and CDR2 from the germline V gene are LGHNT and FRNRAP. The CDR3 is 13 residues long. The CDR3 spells CASGLETGTEAFF. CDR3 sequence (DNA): TGTGCTAGTGGTCTAGAAACGGGTACTGAAGCTTTCTTT.

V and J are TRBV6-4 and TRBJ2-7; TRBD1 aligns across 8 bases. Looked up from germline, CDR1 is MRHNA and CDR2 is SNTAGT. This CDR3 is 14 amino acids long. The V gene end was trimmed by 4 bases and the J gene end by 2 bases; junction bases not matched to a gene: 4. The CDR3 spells CASSVDRGPYEQYF. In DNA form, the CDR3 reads TGTGCCAGCAGTGTCGACAGGGGCCCCTACGAGCAGTACTTC.

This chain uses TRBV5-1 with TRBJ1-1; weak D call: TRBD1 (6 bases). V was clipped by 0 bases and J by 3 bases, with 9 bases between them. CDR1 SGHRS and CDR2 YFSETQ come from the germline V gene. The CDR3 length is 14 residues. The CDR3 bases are TGCGCCAGCAGCTTGGTGGCAGGGGACACTGAAGCTTTCTTT. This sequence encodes CASSLVAGDTEAFF.

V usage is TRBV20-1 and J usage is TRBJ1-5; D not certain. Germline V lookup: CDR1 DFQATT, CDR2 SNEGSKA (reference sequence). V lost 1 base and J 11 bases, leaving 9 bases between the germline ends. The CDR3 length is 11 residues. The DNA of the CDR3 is TGCAGTGCTAGAGGGCAGGTGGCCCAGCATTTT. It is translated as CSARGQVAQHF.

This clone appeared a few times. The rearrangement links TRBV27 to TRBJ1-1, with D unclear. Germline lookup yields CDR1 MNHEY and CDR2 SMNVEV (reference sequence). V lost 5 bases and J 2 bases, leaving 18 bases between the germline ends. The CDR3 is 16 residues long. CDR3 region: CASSDITARANTEAFF. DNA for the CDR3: TGTGCCAGCAGTGATATTACCGCAAGGGCCAACACTGAAGCTTTCTTT.

This CDR3 reads CASSEFRLAGFWETQYF. In nucleotides, the CDR3 is TGTGCCAGCAGTGAATTTAGGCTAGCGGGATTTTGGGAGACCCAGTACTTC. This chain links TRBV25-1 with TRBJ2-5; 9 nucleotides agree with TRBD2. The V segment lost 1 base and the J segment 5 bases; nucleotides outside the gene matches: 11. Germline V gene sequence: CDR1 MGHDK, CDR2 SYGVNS. CDR3 size: 17 residues.

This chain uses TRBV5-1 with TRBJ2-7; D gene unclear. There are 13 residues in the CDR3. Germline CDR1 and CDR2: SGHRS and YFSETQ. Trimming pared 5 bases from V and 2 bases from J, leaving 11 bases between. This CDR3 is CASSIDGPYEQYF. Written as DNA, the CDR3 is TGCGCCAGCAGTATAGACGGACCCTACGAGCAGTACTTC. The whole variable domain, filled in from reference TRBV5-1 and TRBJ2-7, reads KAGVTQTPRYLIKTRGQQVTLSCSPISGHRSVSWYQQTPGQGLQFLFEYFSETQRNKGNFPGRFSGRQFSNSRSEMNVSTLELGDSALYLCASSIDGPYEQYFGPGTRLTVT.

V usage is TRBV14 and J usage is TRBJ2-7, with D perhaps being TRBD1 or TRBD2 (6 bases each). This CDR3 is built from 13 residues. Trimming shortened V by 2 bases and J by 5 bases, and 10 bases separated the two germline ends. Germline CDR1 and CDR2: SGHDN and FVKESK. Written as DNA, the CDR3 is TGTGCCAGCAGCCAATCCCGGGGGCACGAGCAGTACTTC. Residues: CASSQSRGHEQYF.

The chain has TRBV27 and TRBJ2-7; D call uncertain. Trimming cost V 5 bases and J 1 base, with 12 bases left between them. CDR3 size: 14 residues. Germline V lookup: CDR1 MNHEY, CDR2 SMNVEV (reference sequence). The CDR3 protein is CASSLTTASYEQYF. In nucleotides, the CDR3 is TGTGCCAGCAGTCTTACGACTGCATCCTACGAGCAGTACTTC.

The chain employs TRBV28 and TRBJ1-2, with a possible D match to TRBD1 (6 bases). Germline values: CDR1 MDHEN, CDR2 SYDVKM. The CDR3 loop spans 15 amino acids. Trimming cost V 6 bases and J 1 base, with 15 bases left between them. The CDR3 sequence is CASRRGGTDNYGYTF. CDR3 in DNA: TGTGCCAGCAGACGAGGGGGTACGGATAACTATGGCTACACCTTC.

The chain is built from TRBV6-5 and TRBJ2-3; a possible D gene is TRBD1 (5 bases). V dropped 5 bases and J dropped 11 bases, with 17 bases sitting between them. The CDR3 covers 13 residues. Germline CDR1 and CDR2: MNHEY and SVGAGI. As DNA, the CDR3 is TGTGCCAGCAGTGGGGCCGTTTCATCATTGCAGTATTTT. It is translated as CASSGAVSSLQYF.

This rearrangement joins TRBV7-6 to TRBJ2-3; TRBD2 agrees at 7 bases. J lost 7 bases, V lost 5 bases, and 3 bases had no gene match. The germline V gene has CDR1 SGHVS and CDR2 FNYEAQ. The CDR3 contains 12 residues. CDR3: CASSAAGNTQYF. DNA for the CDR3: TGTGCCAGCAGCGCAGCGGGGAATACGCAGTATTTT.